A selection of T cell receptor beta chains follows, all from one sample in a study of T cell responses to AZD1222 COVID-19 vaccine. Only in-frame clones appear in the TCRdb table, and some are missing; sequencing was by immunoSEQ multiplex PCR. Of 120,000 or so clones listed, roughly 82% were seen once; the top ten hold about 28%. This specimen was peripheral blood, taken 28 days after the second AZD1222 dose. These receptor sequences come from an adult who received the AZD1222 COVID-19 vaccine. CDR3s include the opening cysteine and the closing phenylalanine or tryptophan. A D gene is named only where the DNA matches it firmly. Size is omitted from some rows. Given values are once, few, many or a class for expanded clones.

V gene	J gene	clone size	D gene	CDR3 DNA	CDR3 protein
TRBV4-3	TRBJ1-6	-	TRBD1	TGCGCCAGCAGCCAAGACGCGAGACAGGGTTCACCCCTCCACTTT	CASSQDARQGSPLHF
TRBV19	TRBJ2-7	-	TRBD1	TGTGCCAGTAGTATATCGATCCGGGACAGCTACGAGCAGTACTTC	CASSISIRDSYEQYF
TRBV7-2	TRBJ1-4	few	-	TGTGCCAGCAGCTTAGGGGGGCCCTATACAACTAATGAAAAACTGTTTTTT	CASSLGGPYTTNEKLFF
TRBV3-1/TRBV3-2	TRBJ1-5	-	-	TGTGCCAGCAGCCAAGATCCCCAGTCCGATCAGCCCCAGCATTTT	CASSQDPQSDQPQHF
TRBV7-9	TRBJ1-4	-	-	TGTGCCAGCAGCTTAGCTAATGAAAAACTGTTTTTT	CASSLANEKLFF
TRBV5-6	TRBJ2-5	-	TRBD2	TGTGCCAGCAGCTTGGCCGGGGGGGGCCAAGAGACCCAGTACTTC	CASSLAGGGQETQYF
TRBV5-1	TRBJ1-1	few	-	TGCGCCAGCAGCCAGGGGACCTACACTGAAGCTTTCTTT	CASSQGTYTEAFF
TRBV19	TRBJ1-5	-	-	TGTGCCAGTAGTATCAGGCACGGATATAGCAATCAGCCCCAGCATTTT	CASSIRHGYSNQPQHF
TRBV20-1	TRBJ1-6	-	-	TGCAGTGCTAGTATTCCAGGTCTTAATTCACCCCTCCACTTT	CSASIPGLNSPLHF
TRBV13	TRBJ2-5	-	-	TGTGCCAGCAGCTTAGGCCAAGAGACCCAGTACTTC	CASSLGQETQYF
TRBV5-1	TRBJ2-1	-	-	TGCGCCAGCAGCTTGACTACGGTCGGCAATGAGCAGTTCTTC	CASSLTTVGNEQFF
TRBV19	TRBJ1-2	-	-	TGTGCCAGTAGTAGGGAGGTTGCCCGCTACACCTTC	CASSREVARYTF
TRBV7-9	TRBJ2-3	few	-	TGTGCCAGCAGCTCAAATATACCAGGGGTGAGAGATACGCAGTATTTT	CASSSNIPGVRDTQYF
TRBV12-3/TRBV12-4	TRBJ2-7	-	-	TGTGCCAGCAGCCGGGACGGGTACGAGCAGTACTTC	CASSRDGYEQYF
TRBV10-3	TRBJ1-2	-	-	TGTGCCATCAGCGCAGGGGATGGCTACACCTTC	CAISAGDGYTF
TRBV6-5	TRBJ1-2	-	-	TGTGCCAGCAGTTACTCGACGGCGGGATTCTATGGCTACACCTTC	CASSYSTAGFYGYTF
TRBV27	TRBJ2-1	few	-	TGTGCCTCAGGACAGCCCGTAAAGCAGTTCTTC	CASGQPVKQFF
TRBV7-6	TRBJ2-2	-	-	TGTGCCAGCAGCTTAGTTGTCGGCGGGGCAACCGGGGAGCTGTTTTTT	CASSLVVGGATGELFF
TRBV19	TRBJ2-7	-	-	TGTGCCAGTAGCAGGGGCAACCCCCTTTGGGACGAGCAGTACTTC	CASSRGNPLWDEQYF
TRBV4-1	TRBJ1-6	-	TRBD1	TGCGCCAGCAGCCAAGATTTCGGACAGGAGAATTCACCCCTCCACTTT	CASSQDFGQENSPLHF
TRBV5-5	TRBJ2-1	-	-	TGTGCCAGCAGCTTAGGACAGCTCAATGAGCAGTTCTTC	CASSLGQLNEQFF
TRBV19	TRBJ1-2	-	-	TGTGCCAGTAGTAGGGGCGGTACTAACTATGGCTACACCTTC	CASSRGGTNYGYTF
TRBV28	TRBJ1-6	-	-	TGTGCCAGCGGCCCCAGGGACCGGATAAATTCACCCCTCCACTTT	CASGPRDRINSPLHF
TRBV5-1	TRBJ2-7	few	-	TGCGCCAGCAGCCCGATCGTCTCCTACGAGCAGTACTTC	CASSPIVSYEQYF
TRBV7-9	TRBJ1-6	-	TRBD1	TGTGCCAGCAGCTTTACAGGGGGAGGAAGTTCACCCCTCCACTTT	CASSFTGGGSSPLHF
TRBV9	TRBJ1-1	-	-	TGTGCCAGCAGCCCCTCGACAGGAAACACTGAAGCTTTCTTT	CASSPSTGNTEAFF
TRBV11-2	TRBJ1-5	-	-	TGTGCCAGCAGCCTTGCACAGGGAGGGCATCAGCCCCAGCATTTT	CASSLAQGGHQPQHF
TRBV30	TRBJ1-4	-	-	TGTGCCTGGAGCACGAGGAGAGGTGAAAAACTGTTTTTT	CAWSTRRGEKLFF
TRBV12-3/TRBV12-4	TRBJ2-1	-	-	TGTGCCAGCAGTTTTTTCGATGAGCAGTTCTTC	CASSFFDEQFF
TRBV4-1	TRBJ1-6	-	-	TGCGCCAGCAGCTCGCGGGGGGGGCAGAATAATTCACCCCTCCACTTT	CASSSRGGQNNSPLHF
TRBV11-2	TRBJ1-2	-	TRBD1	TGTGCCAGCAGCTCCCTCCAGGGGGCTGACTATGGCTACACCTTC	CASSSLQGADYGYTF
TRBV7-8	TRBJ2-2	-	-	TGTGCCAGCAGCTTAGGTTCCCGGGGACCCACCGGGGAGCTGTTTTTT	CASSLGSRGPTGELFF
TRBV11-2	TRBJ2-3	-	TRBD2	TGTGCCAGCAGCTTAGGACTAGCCCGCACAGATACGCAGTATTTT	CASSLGLARTDTQYF
TRBV6-2/TRBV6-3	TRBJ1-2	-	-	TGTGCCAGCAGTTGGACAGCGTATGGCTACACCTTC	CASSWTAYGYTF
TRBV11-3	TRBJ2-3	few	TRBD1	TGTGCCAGCAGCTCCGGGACAGGGGGAGATACGCAGTATTTT	CASSSGTGGDTQYF
TRBV20-1	TRBJ2-3	-	-	TGCAGTGCGAGTTGGCTGGGAAATACGCAGTATTTT	CSASWLGNTQYF
TRBV2	TRBJ2-2	-	-	TGTGCCAGCGGTGGGGACACAAACACCGGGGAGCTGTTTTTT	CASGGDTNTGELFF
TRBV2	TRBJ1-1	-	TRBD1	TGTGCCACTCCGAAACAGGGGGACACTGAAGCTTTCTTT	CATPKQGDTEAFF
TRBV25-1	TRBJ1-3	-	-	TGTGCCAGCAGTGATGGGCAGGGTGGAAACACCATATATTTT	CASSDGQGGNTIYF
TRBV4-3	TRBJ1-3	-	-	TGCGCCAGCAGCCAAGAAACCACCATATATTTT	CASSQETTIYF
TRBV9	TRBJ1-2	-	-	TGTGCCAGCAGCCCCCTCGGGTATGGCTACACCTTC	CASSPLGYGYTF
TRBV5-4	TRBJ1-4	-	-	TGTGCCAGCAGCCAAACAGGGAATGCTAATGAAAAACTGTTTTTT	CASSQTGNANEKLFF
TRBV7-9	TRBJ2-7	-	-	TGTGCCAGCAGCTTAAGTGTAACATACGAGCAGTACTTC	CASSLSVTYEQYF
TRBV19	TRBJ1-4	-	-	TGTGCCAGTAGTATCCAGCTTGCAACTAATGAAAAACTGTTTTTT	CASSIQLATNEKLFF
TRBV7-2	TRBJ2-1	once	-	TGTGCCAGCAGCTTAACAACAGGGAACAATGAGCAGTTCTTC	CASSLTTGNNEQFF
TRBV19	TRBJ1-1	-	-	TGTGCCAGTAGTAGAAAACCGGGACGGGGAATGAACACTGAAGCTTTCTTT	CASSRKPGRGMNTEAFF
TRBV15	TRBJ1-5	few	-	TGTGCCACAAGCGGGTCGTTGGGCAATCAGCCCCAGCATTTT	CATSGSLGNQPQHF
TRBV5-1	TRBJ1-1	-	-	TGCGCCAGCAGCTTGGCAAGGACAGTGAACACTGAAGCTTTCTTT	CASSLARTVNTEAFF
TRBV19	TRBJ1-1	-	TRBD1	TGTGCCAGTAGCGTCGGCAGGGGGCAGGGAAACACTGAAGCTTTCTTT	CASSVGRGQGNTEAFF
TRBV5-4	TRBJ2-5	-	TRBD1	TGTGCCAGCAGGAAAGCAGGGGGCGAAGAGACCCAGTACTTC	CASRKAGGEETQYF
TRBV9	TRBJ2-1	-	-	TGTGCCAGCACCTACAGCGGAAGGGGCACCTACAATGAGCAGTTCTTC	CASTYSGRGTYNEQFF
TRBV3-1/TRBV3-2	TRBJ2-4	-	TRBD1	TGTGCCAGCAGCCGGAGCCATGGACAGGGTAGATGGGACATTCAGTACTTC	CASSRSHGQGRWDIQYF